This T cell receptor beta chain was retrieved from a study of OX40 agonist ivuxolimab in advanced cancers. Background on the study: An agonistic anti-OX40 (CD134) antibody, ivuxolimab, was used to treat the patients.

The study's findings and limits: At 0.1 to 3.0 mg/kg and by week 6, CD4+ and CD8+ T cells in the blood had expanded clonally.

In regard to this clone: Its antigen is not known.

The CDR3 contains 12 residues. The V end lost 6 bases, the J end lost 3 bases, and 9 bases lay between the germline ends. CDR1 and CDR2 from the germline V gene are MDHEN and SYDVKM. Repertoires were generated with immunoSEQ multiplex PCR, while TCRdb's copy carries only in-frame clones and drops some. The table lists 75,000 to 95,000 clones, over 75% of them singletons. The sequencing here drew on CD4+ or CD8+ T cells sorted from blood, taken in a trial of the OX40 agonist ivuxolimab. V is TRBV28 and J is TRBJ2-7; perhaps TRBD1 as D (6 bases). The receptor's source is an adult with an advanced solid tumor such as melanoma, head and neck, liver or kidney cancer. Here the CDR3 reads CASRGQIYEQYF. Written as DNA, the CDR3 is TGTGCCAGCAGGGGACAAATCTACGAGCAGTACTTC. The full variable domain, completed using reference TRBV28 and TRBJ2-7, is DVKVTQSSRYLVKRTGEKVFLECVQDMDHENMFWYRQDPGLGLRLIYFSYDVKMKEKGDIPEGYSVSREKKERFSLILESASTNQTSMYLCASRGQIYEQYFGPGTRLTVT.